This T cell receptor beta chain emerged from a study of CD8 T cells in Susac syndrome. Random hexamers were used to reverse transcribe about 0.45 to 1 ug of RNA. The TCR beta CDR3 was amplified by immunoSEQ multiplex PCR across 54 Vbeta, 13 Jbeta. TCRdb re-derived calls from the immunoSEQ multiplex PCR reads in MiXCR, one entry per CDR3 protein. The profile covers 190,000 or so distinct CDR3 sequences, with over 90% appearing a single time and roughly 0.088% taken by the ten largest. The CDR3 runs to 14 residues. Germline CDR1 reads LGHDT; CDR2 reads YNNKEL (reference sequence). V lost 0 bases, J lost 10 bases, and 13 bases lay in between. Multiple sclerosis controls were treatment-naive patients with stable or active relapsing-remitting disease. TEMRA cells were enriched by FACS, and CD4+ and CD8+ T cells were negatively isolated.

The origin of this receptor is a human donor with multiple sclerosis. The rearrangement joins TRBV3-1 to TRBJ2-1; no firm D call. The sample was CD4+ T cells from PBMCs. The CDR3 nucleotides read TGTGCCAGCAGCCAAGATAGGCACCCCGGAGAGCAGTTCTTC. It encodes CASSQDRHPGEQFF.